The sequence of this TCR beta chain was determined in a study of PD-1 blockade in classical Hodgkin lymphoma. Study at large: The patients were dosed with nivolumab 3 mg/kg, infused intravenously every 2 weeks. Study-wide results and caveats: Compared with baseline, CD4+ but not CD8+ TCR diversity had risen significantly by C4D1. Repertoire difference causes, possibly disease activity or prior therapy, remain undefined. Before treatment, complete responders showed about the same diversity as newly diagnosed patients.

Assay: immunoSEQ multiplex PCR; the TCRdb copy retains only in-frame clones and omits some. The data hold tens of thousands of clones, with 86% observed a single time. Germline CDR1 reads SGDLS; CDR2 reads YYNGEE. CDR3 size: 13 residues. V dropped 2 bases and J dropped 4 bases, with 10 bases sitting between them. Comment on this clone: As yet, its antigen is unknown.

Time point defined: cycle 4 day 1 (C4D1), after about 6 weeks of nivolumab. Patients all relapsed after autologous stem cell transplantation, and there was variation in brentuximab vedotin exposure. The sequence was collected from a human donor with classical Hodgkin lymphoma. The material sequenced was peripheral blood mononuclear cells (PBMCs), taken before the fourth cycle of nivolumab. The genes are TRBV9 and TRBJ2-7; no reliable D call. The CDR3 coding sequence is TGTGCCAGCAGCGTTTCCTCAGGTTACGAGCAGTACTTC. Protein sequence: CASSVSSGYEQYF.